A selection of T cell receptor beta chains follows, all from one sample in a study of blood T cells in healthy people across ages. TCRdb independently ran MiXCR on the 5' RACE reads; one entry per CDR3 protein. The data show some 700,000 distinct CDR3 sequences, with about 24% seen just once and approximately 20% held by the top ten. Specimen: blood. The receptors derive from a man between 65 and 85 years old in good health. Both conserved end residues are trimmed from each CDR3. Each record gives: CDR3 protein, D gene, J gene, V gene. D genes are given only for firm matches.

cdr3_aa: SASPGGVGGAETQY
d_call: -
j_call: TRBJ2-5
v_call: TRBV20-1

cdr3_aa: ASSSAPLAKNIQY
d_call: -
j_call: TRBJ2-4
v_call: TRBV6-5

cdr3_aa: SARASGKQTYNEQF
d_call: TRBD2
j_call: TRBJ2-1
v_call: TRBV20-1

cdr3_aa: ASSQIGEVAF
d_call: -
j_call: TRBJ1-1
v_call: TRBV7-9

cdr3_aa: ASSLGQSSNQPQH
d_call: -
j_call: TRBJ1-5
v_call: TRBV5-5

cdr3_aa: ASSQAVRGVDTQY
d_call: TRBD2
j_call: TRBJ2-3
v_call: TRBV3-1

cdr3_aa: SAGDSLNQPQH
d_call: -
j_call: TRBJ1-5
v_call: TRBV20-1

cdr3_aa: ASSQDRANTGELF
d_call: TRBD1
j_call: TRBJ2-2
v_call: TRBV4-2

cdr3_aa: ASSLDRNLRGEAF
d_call: -
j_call: TRBJ1-1
v_call: TRBV11-2

cdr3_aa: ASSHLGEETQY
d_call: -
j_call: TRBJ2-5
v_call: TRBV11-1

cdr3_aa: ASSFFAGLGDEQF
d_call: -
j_call: TRBJ2-1
v_call: TRBV12-3/TRBV12-4

cdr3_aa: ASSQDGVARNEQF
d_call: -
j_call: -
v_call: TRBV14

cdr3_aa: ASSPTFMNTGAF
d_call: -
j_call: TRBJ1-1
v_call: TRBV12-3/TRBV12-4

cdr3_aa: ASRKTKSKAF
d_call: -
j_call: TRBJ1-1
v_call: TRBV28

cdr3_aa: ATRGGVRSLH
d_call: -
j_call: TRBJ1-6
v_call: TRBV28

cdr3_aa: ASSLKQGTGARYNEQF
d_call: TRBD1
j_call: TRBJ2-1
v_call: TRBV11-2

cdr3_aa: ASSVTGVGDTQY
d_call: -
j_call: TRBJ2-3
v_call: TRBV9

cdr3_aa: ASSLYRGSHEQY
d_call: TRBD1
j_call: TRBJ2-7
v_call: TRBV7-9

cdr3_aa: ASSRNPVGGHATNEKLF
d_call: -
j_call: TRBJ1-4
v_call: TRBV7-9

cdr3_aa: ASSLAVSRSETQY
d_call: -
j_call: TRBJ2-5
v_call: TRBV5-1

cdr3_aa: SAGSQTSGAQETQY
d_call: TRBD2
j_call: TRBJ2-5
v_call: TRBV20-1

cdr3_aa: ASSVLLNSDSPLH
d_call: -
j_call: TRBJ1-6
v_call: TRBV5-1

cdr3_aa: ASSRTGYEEKLF
d_call: -
j_call: TRBJ1-4
v_call: TRBV7-6

cdr3_aa: SVPSSGANVLT
d_call: -
j_call: TRBJ2-6
v_call: TRBV20-1

cdr3_aa: SAHSGRGNEQF
d_call: -
j_call: TRBJ2-1
v_call: TRBV20-1

cdr3_aa: ASSLSASGAKSQY
d_call: TRBD2
j_call: TRBJ2-5
v_call: TRBV28

cdr3_aa: SASRLALHRGETQY
d_call: -
j_call: TRBJ2-5
v_call: TRBV20-1

cdr3_aa: ASSPTGTSGGTSTDTQY
d_call: TRBD2
j_call: TRBJ2-3
v_call: TRBV7-9

cdr3_aa: ASSLSSTAMQY
d_call: -
j_call: TRBJ2-3
v_call: TRBV27

cdr3_aa: ASSITGPSYEQY
d_call: -
j_call: -
v_call: TRBV12-3/TRBV12-4

cdr3_aa: ASSKAGGTSTDTQY
d_call: -
j_call: TRBJ2-3
v_call: TRBV10-2

cdr3_aa: ASSLGWGTGELF
d_call: -
j_call: TRBJ2-2
v_call: TRBV27

cdr3_aa: SARVGQGMGYT
d_call: -
j_call: TRBJ1-2
v_call: TRBV20-1

cdr3_aa: SARPTSGRANNEQF
d_call: TRBD2
j_call: TRBJ2-1
v_call: TRBV20-1

cdr3_aa: ASSYRGGPLGMNTEAF
d_call: -
j_call: TRBJ1-1
v_call: TRBV6-2/TRBV6-3

cdr3_aa: ASSLELAGGEETQY
d_call: TRBD2
j_call: TRBJ2-5
v_call: TRBV5-6

cdr3_aa: SAGQAANYGYT
d_call: TRBD1
j_call: TRBJ1-2
v_call: TRBV20-1

cdr3_aa: ASSLNGLAPEQF
d_call: TRBD2
j_call: -
v_call: TRBV12-3/TRBV12-4

cdr3_aa: ASGPATGINEKLF
d_call: TRBD1
j_call: TRBJ1-4
v_call: TRBV12-5

cdr3_aa: ASSQDSVGANQPQH
d_call: -
j_call: TRBJ1-5
v_call: TRBV4-2

cdr3_aa: ATAYEGTLPDTQY
d_call: -
j_call: TRBJ2-3
v_call: TRBV4-1

cdr3_aa: ASSLDRNRGQY
d_call: -
j_call: TRBJ2-7
v_call: TRBV5-6

cdr3_aa: SAVLGTGGLEAF
d_call: TRBD1
j_call: TRBJ1-1
v_call: TRBV29-1

cdr3_aa: SARVEDYGYT
d_call: -
j_call: TRBJ1-2
v_call: TRBV20-1

cdr3_aa: ASGPSKETQY
d_call: -
j_call: TRBJ2-5
v_call: TRBV2

cdr3_aa: SVESGRGVEETQY
d_call: TRBD2
j_call: TRBJ2-5
v_call: TRBV29-1

cdr3_aa: ASSPGTSAEAQETQY
d_call: TRBD2
j_call: TRBJ2-5
v_call: TRBV12-3/TRBV12-4

cdr3_aa: SGRIIVGLGGPDTQY
d_call: TRBD2
j_call: TRBJ2-3
v_call: TRBV29-1